This T cell receptor (beta chain) was sequenced during a study of T cell changes during pregnancy in multiple sclerosis. TCRdb's table, derived via immunoSEQ multiplex PCR, lists solely in-frame clones and lacks some. The data contain about 31,000 clones, approximately 88% of them singletons. This CDR3 has 13 amino acids. V lost 5 bases, J lost 7 bases, and 3 bases stayed unmatched. Per germline, CDR1 ENHRY and CDR2 SYGVKD. This receptor was taken from a female donor with multiple sclerosis, enrolled in a pregnancy study. V gene TRBV10-3 combines with J gene TRBJ2-1; 9 nucleotides agree with TRBD2. The sample in question was CD8+ T cells from peripheral blood mononuclear cells, obtained before pregnancy. CDR3 sequence: CAISLAGLNEQFF. CDR3 sequence (DNA): TGTGCCATCAGTCTAGCGGGGTTGAATGAGCAGTTCTTC.